A single sample gave rise to the 5 T cell receptor beta chains below, sequenced in a study of early T cells in non-severe SARS-CoV-2 infection. TCRdb reanalysed the 5' RACE reads using MiXCR and keeps one entry per CDR3 protein. The sample has more than 25,000 distinct CDR3 sequences, 5.7% seen once; the top ten hold about 5.8%. Sequencing was performed on whole blood. The receptors were sampled from an adult who was a healthcare worker with PCR-confirmed SARS-CoV-2 infection or an uninfected control (not recorded which).

This clonotype was recorded at least ten times. The chain carries TRBV7-8 and TRBJ1-1, with 7 nucleotides matching TRBD1. The germline gives CDR1 SGHVS, CDR2 FQNEAQ. The CDR3 consists of 14 residues. V lost 5 bases, J lost 1 base, and 4 bases stayed unmatched. The CDR3 loop reads CASSAGQPNTEAFF. The DNA for the CDR3 is TGTGCCAGCAGCGCGGGACAGCCGAACACTGAAGCTTTCTTT.

This clonotype was observed many times. V gene TRBV7-2 combines with J gene TRBJ1-2, with 9 nucleotides matching TRBD1. V dropped 5 bases and J dropped 3; count of bases not matched to a gene: 1. The CDR3 is 13 amino acids. From germline, CDR1 is SGHTA and CDR2 FQGNSA. This CDR3 reads CASSRQGDYGYTF. CDR3 bases: TGTGCCAGCAGCCGACAGGGGGACTATGGCTACACCTTC. Full variable domain (remainder filled in from reference TRBV7-2 and TRBJ1-2): GAGVSQSPSNKVTEKGKDVELRCDPISGHTALYWYRQSLGQGLEFLIYFQGNSAPDKSGLPSDRFSAERTGGSVSTLTIQRTQQEDSAVYLCASSRQGDYGYTFGSGTRLTVV.

At least ten counts were recorded for this clonotype. The rearrangement uses TRBV5-1 and TRBJ1-1; 10 bases line up with TRBD1. The CDR3 sequence is 15 residues long. The V gene end was trimmed by 5 bases and the J gene end by 1 base; junction bases not matched to a gene: 5. CDR1 and CDR2 from the germline V gene are SGHRS and YFSETQ. CDR3 residues: CASRGTGVRNTEAFF. The CDR3 nucleotides read TGCGCCAGCAGAGGGACAGGGGTACGGAACACTGAAGCTTTCTTT.

In its sample, this clonotype is medium-sized (0.01 to 0.1%). J is TRBJ1-1 and V is TRBV20-1; 7 nucleotides line up with TRBD1. CDR1 is DFQATT and CDR2 is SNEGSKA in the germline V gene (reference sequence). The CDR3 has 16 amino acids. Losses at the gene ends were 3 bases for V and 4 bases for J; bases not matched to a gene: 14. CDR3 sequence: CSARAGDSTGTTEAFF. CDR3 sequence (DNA): TGCAGTGCTAGGGCCGGCGATTCGACAGGGACCACTGAAGCTTTCTTT.

In this sample, this clonotype turned up many times. J is TRBJ2-1 and V is TRBV7-8; 7 nucleotides agree with TRBD1. V lost 4 bases, J lost 4 bases, and 10 bases stayed unmatched. The CDR3 is 16 residues long. CDR1 is SGHVS and CDR2 is FQNEAQ in the germline V gene. The DNA of the CDR3 is TGTGCCAGCAGCTCCCCGACAGGGCCCATGTACAATGAGCAGTTCTTC. Protein product: CASSSPTGPMYNEQFF.